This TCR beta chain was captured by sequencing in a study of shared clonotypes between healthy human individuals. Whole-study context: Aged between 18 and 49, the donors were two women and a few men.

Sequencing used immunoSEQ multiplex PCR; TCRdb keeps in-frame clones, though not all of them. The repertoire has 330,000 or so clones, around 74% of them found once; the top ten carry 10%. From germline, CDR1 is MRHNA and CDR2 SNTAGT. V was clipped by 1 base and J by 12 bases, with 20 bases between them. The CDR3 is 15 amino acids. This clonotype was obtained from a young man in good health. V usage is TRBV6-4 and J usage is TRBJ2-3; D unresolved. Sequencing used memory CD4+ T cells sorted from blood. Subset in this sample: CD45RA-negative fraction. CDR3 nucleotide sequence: TGTGCCAGCAGTGACTATAACTCTGGGCAGATAGGACAGTATTTT. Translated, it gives CASSDYNSGQIGQYF.